What follows is one TCR beta chain and its context. This record belongs to a study of CD8 T cells in Susac syndrome. Per the germline V gene, CDR1 is SQVTM and CDR2 is ANQGSEA. The V and J ends lost 4 bases and 2 bases, in that order; junction bases with no gene match: 8. CDR3 length: 16 amino acids. Random-hexamer reverse transcription was applied to about 0.5 to 1 ug RNA. TCRdb passed the immunoSEQ multiplex PCR reads through MiXCR, listing each CDR3 protein once. The sample holds around 150,000 distinct CDR3 sequences; more than 90% are singletons and the top ten take about 0.08%. This chain connects TRBV29-1 to TRBJ2-3, with TRBD2 matching 11 bases. The source of this sequence is a human donor with Susac syndrome. Input material: CD4+ T cells from PBMCs. The CDR3 loop reads CSVGASGGKNTDTQYF. CDR3 nucleotides: TGCAGCGTTGGGGCTAGCGGGGGGAAGAACACAGATACGCAGTATTTT.